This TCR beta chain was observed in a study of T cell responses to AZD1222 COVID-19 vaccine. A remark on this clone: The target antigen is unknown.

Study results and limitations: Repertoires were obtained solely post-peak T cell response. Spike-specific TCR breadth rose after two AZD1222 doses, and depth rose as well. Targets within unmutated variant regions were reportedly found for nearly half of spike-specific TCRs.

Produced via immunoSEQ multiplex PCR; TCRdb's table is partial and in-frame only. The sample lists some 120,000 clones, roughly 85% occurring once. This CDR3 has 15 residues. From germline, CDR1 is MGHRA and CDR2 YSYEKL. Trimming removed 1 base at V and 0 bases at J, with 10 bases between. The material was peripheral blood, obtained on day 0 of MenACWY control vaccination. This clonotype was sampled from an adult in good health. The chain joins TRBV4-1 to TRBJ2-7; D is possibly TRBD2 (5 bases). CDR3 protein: CASSQASGYSYEQYF. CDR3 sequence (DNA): TGCGCCAGCAGCCAAGCCAGCGGTTACTCCTACGAGCAGTACTTC.